The entry that follows covers one TCR beta chain sequence. The target antigen is unknown. V dropped 6 bases and J dropped 2; count of bases not matched to a gene: 8. Germline V gene data show CDR1 as SEHNR and CDR2 as FQNEAQ (reference sequence). The CDR3 runs to 15 residues. Unique molecular identifiers were present on the cDNA, which also gained a universal primer site by template switching. TCRdb analysed the 5' RACE reads with MiXCR anew, one entry per CDR3 protein. The table has hundreds of thousands of distinct CDR3 sequences, approximately 24% seen once. These data originate in a study of identical twins. Study observations and caveats: Excess low generation probability was seen in twin-shared out-of-frame alpha sequences.

These records were also assigned to another study, of T cells expressing NK-cell markers. In that study: Among the experiments, several used an anti-gamma-delta TCR antibody to restrict sorting to alpha-beta TCR T cells.

V gene TRBV7-9 combines with J gene TRBJ2-5, with TRBD1 matching 8 bases. The sequenced material came from CD4+ T cells sorted from blood. The TCR was taken from a woman under 30 in good health. CDR3 DNA: TGTGCCAGCAGGGGGGGACAGGCCATACAAGAGACCCAGTACTTC. Translated: CASRGGQAIQETQYF.